This T cell receptor beta chain was obtained from a study of blood T cell repertoires in COVID-19. Germline CDR1 is SNHLY and CDR2 is FYNNEI. V was pared by 6 bases and J by 11 bases, with 10 bases between. The CDR3 sequence is 10 residues long. Patients of the Seattle cohort, enrolled during active infection, were followed longitudinally. Under the authors' procedure: Reference gene primer amplification in the assay estimated nucleated cell counts. Using immunoSEQ multiplex PCR, the repertoire was profiled, and TCRdb retains in-frame clones only, with some absent. V and J calls and clone size are copied from that table; D and trimming were computed from the DNA. This repertoire shows about 170,000 clones, about four fifths found once; its top ten account for about 2.5%.

Sequencing was done on a sample of peripheral blood. The J gene is TRBJ1-1, the V gene TRBV2, with unresolved D. The receptor was isolated from a woman of 80 years or more with COVID-19, enrolled during active disease. As DNA, the CDR3 is TGTGCCAGCAGGTCAGTTCAGGCTTTCTTT. It encodes CASRSVQAFF.